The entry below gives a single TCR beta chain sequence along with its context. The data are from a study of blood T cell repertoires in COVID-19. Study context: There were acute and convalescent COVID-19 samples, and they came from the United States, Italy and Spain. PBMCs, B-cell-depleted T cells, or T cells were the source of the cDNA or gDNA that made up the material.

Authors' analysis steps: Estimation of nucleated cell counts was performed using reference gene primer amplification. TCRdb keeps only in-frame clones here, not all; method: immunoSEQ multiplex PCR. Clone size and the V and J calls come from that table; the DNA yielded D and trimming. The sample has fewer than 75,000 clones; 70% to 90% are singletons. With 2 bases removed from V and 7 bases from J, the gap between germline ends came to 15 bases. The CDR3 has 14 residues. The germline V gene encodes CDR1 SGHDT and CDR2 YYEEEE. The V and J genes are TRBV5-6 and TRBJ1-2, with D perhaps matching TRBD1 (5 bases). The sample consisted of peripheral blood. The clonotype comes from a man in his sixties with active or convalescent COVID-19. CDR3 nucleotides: TGTGCCAGCAGCTTCCCAGGGATGGGGTTTGGCTACACCTTC. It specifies CASSFPGMGFGYTF.